This TCR beta chain was sequenced for a study of Graves' ophthalmopathy and Graves' hyperthyroidism. Across the whole study: Peripheral blood sampling occurred at initial diagnosis, before any treatment.

There are many counts of this clonotype. Amplifying from RNA transcripts, the study obtained TCR beta CDR3 regions. First-round RT-PCR used HTBI primers; second-round multiplex PCR followed. Via MiXCR, TCRdb re-called the multiplex PCR reads, giving one row per CDR3 protein. The sample shows a few hundred thousand distinct CDR3 sequences, 15% to 20% of them seen only once. Over 18 months of follow-up, stable hyperthyroidism required that no ophthalmopathy appear. Other autoimmune diseases, uncontrolled infections, pregnancy and lactation each led to patient exclusion. The evidence that diagnosis relied on was clinical symptoms, serum thyroxine, TRAb, thyroid ultrasound and orbital computed tomography. Germline assignment: CDR1 ENHRY and CDR2 SYGVKD. The V gene lost 3 bases and the J gene lost 7 bases, with 9 bases spanning the gap. The CDR3 runs 12 residues.

The sequenced sample was peripheral blood. V and J are TRBV10-3 and TRBJ1-1; D uncertain. This clonotype was sampled from an adult woman with stable Graves' hyperthyroidism. Here the CDR3 reads CAISDPNDEAFF. The CDR3 DNA follows: TGTGCCATCAGTGACCCGAACGATGAAGCTTTCTTT.